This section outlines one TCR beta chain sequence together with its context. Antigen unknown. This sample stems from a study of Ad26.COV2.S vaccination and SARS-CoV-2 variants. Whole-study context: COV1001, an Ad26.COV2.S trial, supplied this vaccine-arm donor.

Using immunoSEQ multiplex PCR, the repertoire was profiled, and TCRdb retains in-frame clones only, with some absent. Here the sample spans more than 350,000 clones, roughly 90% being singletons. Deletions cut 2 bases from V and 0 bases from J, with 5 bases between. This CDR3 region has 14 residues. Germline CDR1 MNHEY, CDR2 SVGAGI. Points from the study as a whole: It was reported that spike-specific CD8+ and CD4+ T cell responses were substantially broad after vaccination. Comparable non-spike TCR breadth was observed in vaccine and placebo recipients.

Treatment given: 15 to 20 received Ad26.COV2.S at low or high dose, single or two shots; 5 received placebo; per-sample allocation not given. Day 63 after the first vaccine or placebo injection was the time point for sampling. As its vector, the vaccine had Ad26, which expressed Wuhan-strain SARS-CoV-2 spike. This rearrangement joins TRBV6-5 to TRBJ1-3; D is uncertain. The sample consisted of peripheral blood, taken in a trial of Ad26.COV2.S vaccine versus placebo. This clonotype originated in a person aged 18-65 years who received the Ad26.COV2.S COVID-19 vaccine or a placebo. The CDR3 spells CASSYGDSGNTIYF. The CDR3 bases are TGTGCCAGCAGTTACGGAGACTCTGGAAACACCATATATTTT.